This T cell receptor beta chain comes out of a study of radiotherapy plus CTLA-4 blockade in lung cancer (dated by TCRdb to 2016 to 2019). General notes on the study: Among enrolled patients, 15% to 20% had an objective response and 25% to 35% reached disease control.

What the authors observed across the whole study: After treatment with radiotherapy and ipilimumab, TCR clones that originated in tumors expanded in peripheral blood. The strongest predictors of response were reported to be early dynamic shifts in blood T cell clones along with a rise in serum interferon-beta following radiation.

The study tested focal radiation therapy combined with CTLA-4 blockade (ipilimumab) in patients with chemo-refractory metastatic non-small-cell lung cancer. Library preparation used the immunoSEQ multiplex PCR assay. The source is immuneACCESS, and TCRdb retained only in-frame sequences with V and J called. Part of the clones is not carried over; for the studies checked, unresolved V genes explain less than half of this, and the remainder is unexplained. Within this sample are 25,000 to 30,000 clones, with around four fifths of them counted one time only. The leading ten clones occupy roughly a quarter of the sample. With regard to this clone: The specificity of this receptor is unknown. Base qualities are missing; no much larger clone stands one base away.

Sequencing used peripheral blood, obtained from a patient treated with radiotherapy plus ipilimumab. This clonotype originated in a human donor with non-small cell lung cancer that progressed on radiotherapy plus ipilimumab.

The DNA is TGTGCCAGTAGCCGTCGCGGCGCGGGAGAAGGGGATACGCAGTATTTT. Its product reads: CASSRRGAGEGDTQYF. The V and J segments used are TRBV19 and TRBJ2-3; 7 central bases correspond to TRBD2. Germline trimming: 6 bases from V, 6 bases from J; junction bases outside gene matches: 15. From the cysteine up to the phenylalanine, the CDR3 has a length of 16 residues. CDR3 DNA only is kept here, 48 bases in frame from base 1. According to the germline V gene (reference sequence), CDR1 reads LNHDA and CDR2 reads SQIVND.